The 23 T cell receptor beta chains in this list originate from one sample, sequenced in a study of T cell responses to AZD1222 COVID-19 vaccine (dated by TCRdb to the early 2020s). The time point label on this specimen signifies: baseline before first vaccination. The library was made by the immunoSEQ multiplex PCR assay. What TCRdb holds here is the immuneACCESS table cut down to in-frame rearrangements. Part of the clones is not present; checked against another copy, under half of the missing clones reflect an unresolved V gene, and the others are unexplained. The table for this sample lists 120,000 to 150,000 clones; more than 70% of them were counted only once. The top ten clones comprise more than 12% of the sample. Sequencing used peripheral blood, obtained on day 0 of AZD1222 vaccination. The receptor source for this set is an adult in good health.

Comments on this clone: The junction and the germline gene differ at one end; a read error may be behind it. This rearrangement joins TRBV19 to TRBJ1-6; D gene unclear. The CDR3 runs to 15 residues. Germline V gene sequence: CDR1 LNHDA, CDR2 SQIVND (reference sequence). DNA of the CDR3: TGTGCGAGTAGTCGAACCCGGGTCAGTAATTCACCCCTCCACTTT. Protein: CASSRTRVSNSPLHF.

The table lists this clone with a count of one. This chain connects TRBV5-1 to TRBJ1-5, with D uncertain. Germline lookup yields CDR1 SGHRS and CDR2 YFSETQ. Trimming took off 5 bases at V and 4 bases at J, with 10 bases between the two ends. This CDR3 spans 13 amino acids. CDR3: CASRTGENQPQHF. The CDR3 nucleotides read TGCGCCAGCAGGACGGGAGAAAATCAGCCCCAGCATTTT.

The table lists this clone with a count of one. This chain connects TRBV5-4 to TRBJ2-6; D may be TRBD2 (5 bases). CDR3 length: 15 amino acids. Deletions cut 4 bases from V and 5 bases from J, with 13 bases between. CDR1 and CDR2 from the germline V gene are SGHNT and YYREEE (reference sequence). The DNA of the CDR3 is TGTGCCAGCAGCCTCCCGGGATTCAGGGCCAACGTCCTGACTTTC. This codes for CASSLPGFRANVLTF.

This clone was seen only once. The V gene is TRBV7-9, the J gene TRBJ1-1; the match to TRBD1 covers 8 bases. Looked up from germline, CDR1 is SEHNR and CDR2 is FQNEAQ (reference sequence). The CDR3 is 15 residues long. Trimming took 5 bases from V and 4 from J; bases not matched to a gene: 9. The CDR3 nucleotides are TGTGCCAGCAGCGGATCCTTGGACAGGGCCACTGAAGCTTTCTTT. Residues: CASSGSLDRATEAFF.

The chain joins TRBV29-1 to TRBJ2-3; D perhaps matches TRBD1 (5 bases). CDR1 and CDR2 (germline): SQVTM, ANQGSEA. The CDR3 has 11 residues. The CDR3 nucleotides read TGCAGTATACAGGGCACAGATACGCAGTATTTT. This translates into CSIQGTDTQYF.

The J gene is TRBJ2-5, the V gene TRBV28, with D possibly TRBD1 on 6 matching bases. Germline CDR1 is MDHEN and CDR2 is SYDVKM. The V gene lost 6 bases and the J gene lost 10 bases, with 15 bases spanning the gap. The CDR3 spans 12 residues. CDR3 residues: CASSKQGSIQYF. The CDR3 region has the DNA TGTGCCAGCAGCAAACAGGGTTCCATCCAGTACTTC.

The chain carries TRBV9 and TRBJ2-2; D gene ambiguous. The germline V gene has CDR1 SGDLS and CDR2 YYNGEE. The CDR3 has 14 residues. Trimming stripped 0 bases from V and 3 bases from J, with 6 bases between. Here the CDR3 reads CASSVAYYTGELFF. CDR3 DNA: TGTGCCAGCAGCGTAGCCTACTACACCGGGGAGCTGTTTTTT.

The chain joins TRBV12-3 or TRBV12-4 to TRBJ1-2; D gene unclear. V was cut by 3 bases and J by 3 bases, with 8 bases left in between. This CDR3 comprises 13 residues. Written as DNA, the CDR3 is TGTGCCAGCAGTTTGGACGAGTACTATGGCTACACCTTC. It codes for CASSLDEYYGYTF.

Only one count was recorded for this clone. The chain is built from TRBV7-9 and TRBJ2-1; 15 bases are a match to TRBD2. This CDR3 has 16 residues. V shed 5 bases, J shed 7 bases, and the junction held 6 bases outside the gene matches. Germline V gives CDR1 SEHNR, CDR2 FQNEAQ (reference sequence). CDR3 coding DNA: TGTGCCAGCAGCAGGGGACTAGCGGGGGGCTGGAATGAGCAGTTCTTC. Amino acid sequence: CASSRGLAGGWNEQFF.

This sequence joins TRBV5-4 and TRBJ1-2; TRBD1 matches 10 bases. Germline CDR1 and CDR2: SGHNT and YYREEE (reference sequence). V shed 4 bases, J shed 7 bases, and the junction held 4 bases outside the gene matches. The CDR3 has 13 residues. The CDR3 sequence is CASSPTGGAGYTF. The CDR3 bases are TGTGCCAGCAGCCCGACAGGGGGCGCTGGCTACACCTTC.

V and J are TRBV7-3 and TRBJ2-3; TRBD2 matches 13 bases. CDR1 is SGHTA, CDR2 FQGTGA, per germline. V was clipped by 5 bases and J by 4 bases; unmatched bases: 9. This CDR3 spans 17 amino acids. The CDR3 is CASSTKLAGGLPDTQYF. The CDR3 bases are TGTGCCAGCAGCACCAAACTAGCGGGGGGGCTCCCAGATACGCAGTATTTT.

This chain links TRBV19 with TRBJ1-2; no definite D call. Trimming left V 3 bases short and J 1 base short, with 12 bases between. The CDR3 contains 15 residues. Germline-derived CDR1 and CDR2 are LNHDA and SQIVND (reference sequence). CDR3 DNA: TGTGCCAGTAGTATGGAGGCAGATCTTAACTATGGCTACACCTTC. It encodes CASSMEADLNYGYTF.

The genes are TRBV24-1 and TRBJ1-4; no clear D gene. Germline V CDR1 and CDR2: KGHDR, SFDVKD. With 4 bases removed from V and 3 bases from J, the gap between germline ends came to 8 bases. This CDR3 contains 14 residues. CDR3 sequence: CATSDGSSNEKLFF. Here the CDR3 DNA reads TGTGCCACCAGTGACGGCAGTTCTAATGAAAAACTGTTTTTT.

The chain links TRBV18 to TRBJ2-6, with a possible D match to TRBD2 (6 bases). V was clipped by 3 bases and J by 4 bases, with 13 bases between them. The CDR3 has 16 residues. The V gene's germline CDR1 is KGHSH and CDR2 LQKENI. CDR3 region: CASSPREGGGANVLTF. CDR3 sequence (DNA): TGTGCCAGCTCACCCCGCGAGGGAGGAGGGGCCAACGTCCTGACTTTC. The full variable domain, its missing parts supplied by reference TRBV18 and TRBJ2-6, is NAGVMQNPRHLVRRRGQEARLRCSPMKGHSHVYWYRQLPEEGLKFMVYLQKENIIDESGMPKERFSAEFPKEGPSILRIQQVVRGDSAAYFCASSPREGGGANVLTFGAGSRLTVL.

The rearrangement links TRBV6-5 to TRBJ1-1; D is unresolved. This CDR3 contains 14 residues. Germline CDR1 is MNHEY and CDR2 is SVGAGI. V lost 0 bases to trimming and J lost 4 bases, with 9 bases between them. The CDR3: CASSYSSESTEAFF. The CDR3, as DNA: TGTGCCAGCAGTTACTCATCGGAGAGCACTGAAGCTTTCTTT.

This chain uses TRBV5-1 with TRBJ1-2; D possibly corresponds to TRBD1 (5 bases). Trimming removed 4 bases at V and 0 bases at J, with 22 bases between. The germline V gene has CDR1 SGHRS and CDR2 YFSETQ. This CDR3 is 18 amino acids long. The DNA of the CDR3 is TGCGCCAGCAGCGGAGGCGCCGACCGGGGCCCAGCTAACTATGGCTACACCTTC. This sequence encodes CASSGGADRGPANYGYTF.

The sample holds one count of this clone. The DNA for the CDR3 is TGTGCCAGCAGCTTGGAGGTAGGGTCTCATGCATATACGCAGTATTTT. It is translated as CASSLEVGSHAYTQYF. This sequence joins TRBV5-6 and TRBJ2-3; no clear D gene. The CDR3 covers 16 residues. The germline CDR1 and CDR2 sequences are SGHDT and YYEEEE. Trimming stripped 0 bases from V and 7 bases from J, with 18 bases between.

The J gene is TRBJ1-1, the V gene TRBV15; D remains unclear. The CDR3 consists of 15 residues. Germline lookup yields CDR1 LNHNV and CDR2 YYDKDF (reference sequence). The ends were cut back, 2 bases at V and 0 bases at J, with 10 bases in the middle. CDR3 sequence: CATSRPSHMNTEAFF. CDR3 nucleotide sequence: TGTGCCACCAGCAGACCCAGTCACATGAACACTGAAGCTTTCTTT.

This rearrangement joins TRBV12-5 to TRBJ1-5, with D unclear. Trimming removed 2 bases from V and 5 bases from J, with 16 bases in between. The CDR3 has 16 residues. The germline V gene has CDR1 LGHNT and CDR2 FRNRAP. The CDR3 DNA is TGTGCTAGTGGTTTGTGGCCGGTGGAGGAAGATCAGCCCCAGCATTTT. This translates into CASGLWPVEEDQPQHF.

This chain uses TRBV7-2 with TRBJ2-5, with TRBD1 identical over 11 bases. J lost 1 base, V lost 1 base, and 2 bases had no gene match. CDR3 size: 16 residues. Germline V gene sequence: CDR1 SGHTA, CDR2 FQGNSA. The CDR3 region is CASSLGGTGGQETQYF. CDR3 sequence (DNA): TGTGCCAGCAGCTTAGGTGGGACAGGGGGCCAAGAGACCCAGTACTTC.

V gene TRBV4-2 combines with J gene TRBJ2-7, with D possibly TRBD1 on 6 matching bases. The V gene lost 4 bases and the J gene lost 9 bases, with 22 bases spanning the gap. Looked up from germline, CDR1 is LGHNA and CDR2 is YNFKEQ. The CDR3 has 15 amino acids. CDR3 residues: CASSPLGTTLRGQYF. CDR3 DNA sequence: TGTGCCAGCAGCCCGCTTGGGACAACTTTACGAGGGCAGTACTTC.

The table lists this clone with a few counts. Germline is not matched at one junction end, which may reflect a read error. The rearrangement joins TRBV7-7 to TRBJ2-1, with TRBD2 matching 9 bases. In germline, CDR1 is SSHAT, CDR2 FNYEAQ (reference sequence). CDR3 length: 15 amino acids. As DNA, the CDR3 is TGTGCTAGCAGCTTAGATAGCGGGGGCTACAATGAGCAGTTCTTC. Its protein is CASSLDSGGYNEQFF.

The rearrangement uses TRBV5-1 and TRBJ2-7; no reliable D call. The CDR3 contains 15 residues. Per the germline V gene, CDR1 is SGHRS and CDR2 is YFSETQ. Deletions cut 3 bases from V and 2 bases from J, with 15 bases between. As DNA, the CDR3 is TGCGCCAGCAGCTCACGCGGTCCAGGTGCCTACGAGCAGTACTTC. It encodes CASSSRGPGAYEQYF.